Sequencing of this T cell receptor (beta chain) was carried out in a study of blood T cells in healthy people across ages. Findings and limits, study-wide: The donors' CMV status was not determined, possibly confounding changes in expanded clonotypes.

Through a sample-barcoded 5' primer and a J-beta primer mix, a second PCR was run for roughly 7 to 12 cycles. Every sample produced at least 2.5 million CDR3-containing paired-end reads. TCRdb re-analysed the 5' RACE reads in MiXCR, keeping a single row per CDR3 protein. This table holds about 1.5 million distinct CDR3 sequences, 42% found once. Germline V gene sequence: CDR1 SGHNT, CDR2 YENEEA. Trimming cost V 1 base and J 7 bases; bases outside gene matches: 8. This CDR3 is 18 amino acids long. Peripheral blood, ten milliliters per donor, was collected. The authors isolated at least 6 million PBMCs per sample. A note on this clonotype: Its antigen is undetermined.

The TCR sequence derives from a woman between 18 and 29 years old in good health. The rearrangement uses TRBV11-3 and TRBJ2-1; 15 positions agree with TRBD2. The specimen sequenced was blood. The DNA of the CDR3 is TGTGCCAGCAGCTTAGGGACTAGCGGGGGGGCAGTAAGGAATGAGCAGTTCTTC. It yields the protein CASSLGTSGGAVRNEQFF.